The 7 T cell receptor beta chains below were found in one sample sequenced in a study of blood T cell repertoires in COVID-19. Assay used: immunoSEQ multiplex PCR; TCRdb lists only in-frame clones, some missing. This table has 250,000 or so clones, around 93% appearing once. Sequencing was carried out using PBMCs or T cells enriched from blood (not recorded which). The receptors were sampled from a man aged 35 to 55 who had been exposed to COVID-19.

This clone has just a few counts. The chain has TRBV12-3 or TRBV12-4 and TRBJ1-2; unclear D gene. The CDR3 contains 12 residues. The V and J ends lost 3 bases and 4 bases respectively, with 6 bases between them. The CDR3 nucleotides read TGTGCCAGCAGTTTGGGCAGCTATGGCTACACCTTC. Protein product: CASSLGSYGYTF.

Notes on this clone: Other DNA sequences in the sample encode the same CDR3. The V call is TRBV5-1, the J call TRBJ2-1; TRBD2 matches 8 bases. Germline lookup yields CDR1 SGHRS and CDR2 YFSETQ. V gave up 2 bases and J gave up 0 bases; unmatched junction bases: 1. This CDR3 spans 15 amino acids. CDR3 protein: CASSLTSGSYNEQFF. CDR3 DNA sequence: TGCGCCAGCAGCTTAACTAGCGGCTCCTACAATGAGCAGTTCTTC.

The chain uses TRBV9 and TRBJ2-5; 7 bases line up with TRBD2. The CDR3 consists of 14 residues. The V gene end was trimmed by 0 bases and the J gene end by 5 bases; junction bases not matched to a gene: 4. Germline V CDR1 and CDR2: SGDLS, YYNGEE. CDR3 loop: CASSVVAGAETQYF. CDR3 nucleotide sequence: TGTGCCAGCAGCGTAGTGGCGGGAGCGGAGACCCAGTACTTC.

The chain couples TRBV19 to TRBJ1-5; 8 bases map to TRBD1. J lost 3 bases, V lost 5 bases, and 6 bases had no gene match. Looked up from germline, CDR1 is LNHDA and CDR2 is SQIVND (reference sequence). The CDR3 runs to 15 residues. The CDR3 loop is CASSSDRAFNQPQHF. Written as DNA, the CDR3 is TGTGCCAGTAGTTCGGACAGGGCCTTCAATCAGCCCCAGCATTTT.

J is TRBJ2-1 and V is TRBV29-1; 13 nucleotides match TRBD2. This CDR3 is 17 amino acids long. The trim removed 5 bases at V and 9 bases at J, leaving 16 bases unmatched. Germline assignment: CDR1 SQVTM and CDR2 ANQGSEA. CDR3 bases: TGCAGCGTTCCCCAGGGGACTAGCGGGATGCGAATGACTGAGCAGTTCTTC. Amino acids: CSVPQGTSGMRMTEQFF.

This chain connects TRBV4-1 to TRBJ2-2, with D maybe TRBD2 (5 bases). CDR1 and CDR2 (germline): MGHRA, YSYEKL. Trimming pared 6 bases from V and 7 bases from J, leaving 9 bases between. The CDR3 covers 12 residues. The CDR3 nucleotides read TGCGCCAGCAGGCAGAGGGACGGGGAGCTGTTTTTT. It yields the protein CASRQRDGELFF.

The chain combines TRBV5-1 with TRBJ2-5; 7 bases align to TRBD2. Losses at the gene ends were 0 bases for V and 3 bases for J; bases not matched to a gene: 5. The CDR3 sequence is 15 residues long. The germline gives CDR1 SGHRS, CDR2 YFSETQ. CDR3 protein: CASSLGASGEETQYF. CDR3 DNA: TGCGCCAGCAGCTTGGGGGCTAGCGGAGAAGAGACCCAGTACTTC.